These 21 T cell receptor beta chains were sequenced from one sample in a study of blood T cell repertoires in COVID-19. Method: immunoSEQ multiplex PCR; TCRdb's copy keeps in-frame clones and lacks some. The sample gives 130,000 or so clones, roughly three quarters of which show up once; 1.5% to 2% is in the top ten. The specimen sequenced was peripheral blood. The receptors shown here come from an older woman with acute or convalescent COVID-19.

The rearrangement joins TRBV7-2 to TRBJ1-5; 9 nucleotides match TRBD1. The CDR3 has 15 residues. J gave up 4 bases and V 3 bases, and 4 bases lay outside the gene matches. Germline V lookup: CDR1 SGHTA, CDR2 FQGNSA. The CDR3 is CASSFAGTGNQPQHF. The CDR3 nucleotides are TGTGCCAGCAGCTTCGCCGGGACAGGGAATCAGCCCCAGCATTTT.

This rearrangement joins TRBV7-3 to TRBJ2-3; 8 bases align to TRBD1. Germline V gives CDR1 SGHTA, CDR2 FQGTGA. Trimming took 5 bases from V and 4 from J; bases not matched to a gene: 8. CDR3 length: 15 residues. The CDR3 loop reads CASSTGQGFADTQYF. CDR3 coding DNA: TGTGCCAGCAGCACCGGACAGGGATTTGCAGATACGCAGTATTTT.

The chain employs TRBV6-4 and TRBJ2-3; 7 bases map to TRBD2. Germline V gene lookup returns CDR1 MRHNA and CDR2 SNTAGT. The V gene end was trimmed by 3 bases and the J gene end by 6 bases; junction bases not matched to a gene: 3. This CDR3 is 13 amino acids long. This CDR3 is CASSEVGGDTQYF. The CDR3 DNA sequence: TGTGCCAGCAGTGAGGTGGGGGGGGATACGCAGTATTTT.

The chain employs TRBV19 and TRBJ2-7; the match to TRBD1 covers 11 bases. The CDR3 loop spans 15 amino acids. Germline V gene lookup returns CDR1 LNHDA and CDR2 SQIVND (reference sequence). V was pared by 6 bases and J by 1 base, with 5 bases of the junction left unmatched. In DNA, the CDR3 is TGTGCCAGTAGGCCGGGACAGGGGGTGTCCTACGAGCAGTACTTC. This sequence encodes CASRPGQGVSYEQYF.

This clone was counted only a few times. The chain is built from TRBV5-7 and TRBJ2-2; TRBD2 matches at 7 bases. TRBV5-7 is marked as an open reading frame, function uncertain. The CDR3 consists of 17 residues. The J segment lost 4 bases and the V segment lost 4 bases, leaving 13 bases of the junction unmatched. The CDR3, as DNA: TGTGCCAGCAGCGCCCCCCCCCTTGCGGGAGTCACCGGGGAGCTGTTTTTT. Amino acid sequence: CASSAPPLAGVTGELFF.

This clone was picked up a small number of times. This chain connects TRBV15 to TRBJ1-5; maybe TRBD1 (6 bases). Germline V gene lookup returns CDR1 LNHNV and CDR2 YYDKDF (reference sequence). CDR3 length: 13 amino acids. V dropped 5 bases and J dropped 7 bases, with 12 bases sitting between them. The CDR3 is CATSPHRDQPQHF. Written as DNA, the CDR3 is TGTGCCACCAGCCCTCACAGGGACCAGCCCCAGCATTTT.

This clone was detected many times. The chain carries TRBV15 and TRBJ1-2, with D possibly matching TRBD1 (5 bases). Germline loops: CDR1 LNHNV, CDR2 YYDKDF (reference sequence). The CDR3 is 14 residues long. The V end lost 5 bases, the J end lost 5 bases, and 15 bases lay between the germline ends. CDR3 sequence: CATSARRGFYGYTF. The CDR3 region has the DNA TGTGCCACCAGCGCCCGGCGGGGGTTTTATGGCTACACCTTC.

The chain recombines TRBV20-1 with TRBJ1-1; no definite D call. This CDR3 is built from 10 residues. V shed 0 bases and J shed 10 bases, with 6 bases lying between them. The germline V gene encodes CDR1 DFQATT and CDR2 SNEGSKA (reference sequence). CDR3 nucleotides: TGCAGTGCTAGAGAGGCAGGAGCTTTCTTT. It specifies CSAREAGAFF.

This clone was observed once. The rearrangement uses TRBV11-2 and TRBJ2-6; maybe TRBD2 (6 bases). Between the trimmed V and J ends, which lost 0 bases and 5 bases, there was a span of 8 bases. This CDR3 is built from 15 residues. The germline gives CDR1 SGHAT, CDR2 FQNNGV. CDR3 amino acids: CASSLEGGWANVLTF. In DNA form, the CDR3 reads TGTGCCAGCAGCTTAGAGGGGGGTTGGGCCAACGTCCTGACTTTC.

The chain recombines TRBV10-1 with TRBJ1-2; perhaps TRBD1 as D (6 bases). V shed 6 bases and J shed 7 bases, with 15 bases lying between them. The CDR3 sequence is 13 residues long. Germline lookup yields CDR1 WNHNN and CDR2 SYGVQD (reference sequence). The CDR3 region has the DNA TGCGCCAGCAGCCCCGGGGGGGGCGGTGGCTACACCTTC. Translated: CASSPGGGGGYTF.

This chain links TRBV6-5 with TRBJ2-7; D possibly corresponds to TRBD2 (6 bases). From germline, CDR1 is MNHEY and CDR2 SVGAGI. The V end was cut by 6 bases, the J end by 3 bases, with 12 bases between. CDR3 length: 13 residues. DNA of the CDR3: TGTGCCAGCAGCCTGGAGGGGTACTACGAGCAGTACTTC. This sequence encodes CASSLEGYYEQYF.

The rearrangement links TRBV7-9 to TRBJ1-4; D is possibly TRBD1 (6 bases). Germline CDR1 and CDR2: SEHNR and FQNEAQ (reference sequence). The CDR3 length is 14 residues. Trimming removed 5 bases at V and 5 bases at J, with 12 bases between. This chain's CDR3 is CASSVQGGNEKLFF. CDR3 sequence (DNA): TGTGCCAGCAGCGTACAGGGCGGAAATGAAAAACTGTTTTTT.

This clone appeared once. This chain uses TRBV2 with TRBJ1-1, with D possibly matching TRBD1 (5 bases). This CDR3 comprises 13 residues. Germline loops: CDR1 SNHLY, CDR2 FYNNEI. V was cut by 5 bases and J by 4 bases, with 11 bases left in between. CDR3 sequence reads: CASSPDSLTEAFF. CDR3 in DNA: TGTGCCAGCAGTCCTGACAGCCTCACTGAAGCTTTCTTT. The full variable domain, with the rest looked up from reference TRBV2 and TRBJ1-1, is EPEVTQTPSHQVTQMGQEVILRCVPISNHLYFYWYRQILGQKVEFLVSFYNNEISEKSEIFDDQFSVERPDGSNFTLKIRSTKLEDSAMYFCASSPDSLTEAFFGQGTRLTVV.

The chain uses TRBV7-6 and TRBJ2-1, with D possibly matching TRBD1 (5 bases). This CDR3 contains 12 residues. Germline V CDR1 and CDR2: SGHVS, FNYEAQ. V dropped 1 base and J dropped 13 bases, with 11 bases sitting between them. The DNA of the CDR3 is TGTGCCAGCAGCTTAGAGCAGGGAATCCAGTTCTTC. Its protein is CASSLEQGIQFF.

CDR3 in amino acids: CATGQPGNTIYF. DNA for the CDR3: TGTGCCACAGGACAGCCTGGAAACACCATATATTTT. The chain has TRBV30 and TRBJ1-3; weak D call: TRBD1 (6 bases). Germline V gives CDR1 GTSNPN, CDR2 SVGIG (reference sequence). V was clipped by 8 bases and J by 2 bases, with 10 bases between them. The CDR3 runs to 12 residues.

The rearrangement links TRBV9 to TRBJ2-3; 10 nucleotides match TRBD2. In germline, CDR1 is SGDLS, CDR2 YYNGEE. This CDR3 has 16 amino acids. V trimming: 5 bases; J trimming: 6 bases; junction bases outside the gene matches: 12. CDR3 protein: CASSSVGGLASDTQYF. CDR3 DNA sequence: TGTGCCAGCAGTTCGGTCGGGGGACTAGCGTCTGATACGCAGTATTTT.

CDR3 sequence reads: CASSPAGVGARGYTF. Written as DNA, the CDR3 is TGTGCCAGCAGTCCCGCTGGGGTGGGAGCGCGGGGCTACACCTTC. The V and J genes are TRBV28 and TRBJ1-2; D not certain. Germline values: CDR1 MDHEN, CDR2 SYDVKM. Trimming left V 5 bases short and J 8 bases short, with 21 bases between. The CDR3 consists of 15 residues.

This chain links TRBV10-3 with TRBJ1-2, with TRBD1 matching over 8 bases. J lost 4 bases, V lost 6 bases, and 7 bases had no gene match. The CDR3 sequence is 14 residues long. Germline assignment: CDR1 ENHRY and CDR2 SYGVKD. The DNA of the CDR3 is TGTGCCATCAGCCCGCAGGGGGCGGGCTATGGCTACACCTTC. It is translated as CAISPQGAGYGYTF.

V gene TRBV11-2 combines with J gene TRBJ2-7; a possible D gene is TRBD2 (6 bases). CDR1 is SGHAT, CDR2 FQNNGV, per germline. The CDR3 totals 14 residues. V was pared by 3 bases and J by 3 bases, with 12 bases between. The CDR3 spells CASSFPGTVYEQYF. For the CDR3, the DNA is TGTGCCAGCAGCTTTCCAGGGACTGTCTACGAGCAGTACTTC.

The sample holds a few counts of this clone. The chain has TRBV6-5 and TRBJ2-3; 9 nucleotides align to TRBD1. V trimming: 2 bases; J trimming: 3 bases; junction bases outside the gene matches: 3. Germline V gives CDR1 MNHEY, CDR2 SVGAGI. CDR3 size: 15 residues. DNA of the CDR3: TGTGCCAGCAGTTACGGGACAGGGATGACAGATACGCAGTATTTT. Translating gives CASSYGTGMTDTQYF.

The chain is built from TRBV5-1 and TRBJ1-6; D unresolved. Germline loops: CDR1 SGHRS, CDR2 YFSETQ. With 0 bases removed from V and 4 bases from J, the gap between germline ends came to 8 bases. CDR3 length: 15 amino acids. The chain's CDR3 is CASSLGRGYNSPLHF. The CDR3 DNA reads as TGCGCCAGCAGCTTGGGACGGGGATATAATTCACCCCTCCACTTT.